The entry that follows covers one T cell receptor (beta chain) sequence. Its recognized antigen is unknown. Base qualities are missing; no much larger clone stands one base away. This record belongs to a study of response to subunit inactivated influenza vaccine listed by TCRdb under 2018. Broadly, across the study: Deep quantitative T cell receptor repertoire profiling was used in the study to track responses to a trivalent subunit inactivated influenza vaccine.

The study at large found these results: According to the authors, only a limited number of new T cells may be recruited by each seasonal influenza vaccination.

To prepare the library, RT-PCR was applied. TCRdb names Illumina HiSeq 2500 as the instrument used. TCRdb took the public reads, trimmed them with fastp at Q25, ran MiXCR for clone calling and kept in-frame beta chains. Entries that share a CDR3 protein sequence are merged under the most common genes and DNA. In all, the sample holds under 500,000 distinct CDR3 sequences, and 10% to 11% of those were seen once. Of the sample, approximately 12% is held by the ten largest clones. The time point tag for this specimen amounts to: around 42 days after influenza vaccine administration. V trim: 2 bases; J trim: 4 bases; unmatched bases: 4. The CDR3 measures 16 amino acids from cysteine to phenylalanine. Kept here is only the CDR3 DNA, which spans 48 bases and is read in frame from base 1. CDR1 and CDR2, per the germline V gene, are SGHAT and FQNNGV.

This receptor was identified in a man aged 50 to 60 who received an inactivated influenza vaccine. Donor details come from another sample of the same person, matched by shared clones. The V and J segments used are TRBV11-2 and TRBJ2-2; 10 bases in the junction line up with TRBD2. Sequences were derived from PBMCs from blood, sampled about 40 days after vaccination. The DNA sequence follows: TGTGCCAGCAGCTTACTAGCGGGGGATGGCACCGGGGAGCTGTTTTTT. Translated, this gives CASSLLAGDGTGELFF.